This TCR beta chain was sequenced in a study of blood T cell repertoires in COVID-19 (dated by TCRdb to the early 2020s). For context, the study as a whole: Samples from collaborators originated in the United States, Italy and Spain and spanned both the acute and convalescent phases of COVID-19. The material from the prospective study consisted of cDNA or gDNA derived from T cells, B-cell-depleted T cells, or PBMCs. The dataset comprised deeply sampled blood TCRbeta repertoires from subjects exposed to, actively infected with, or recovered from COVID-19. The repertoires were made available in a free public database intended to serve as a resource for research on the immune response to SARS-CoV-2. The samples were drawn from the first 160 participants of the ongoing ImmuneRACE study and from 1,254 subjects provided by 6 global collaborators. Sample metadata almost always included a de-identified subject ID, COVID-19 status, age in years and sex. Where available, HLA class I and class II types were obtained from metadata supplied by the sample provider rather than from assay-based typing. What the study reported, not specific to this receptor: Clinical and demographic metadata were provided uncurated, with the amount varying by source and participant.

Remarks on this clone: It lacks a known antigen. No much larger clone is present one base from it, and per-base qualities are unavailable.

The immunoSEQ Assay, a bias-controlled multiplex PCR, was used to amplify TCRbeta CDR3 regions from genomic DNA. As for the authors' bioinformatics: The number of nucleated cells in each sample was estimated from the amplification of reference gene primers within the assay. To quantify the absolute abundance of each unique TCRbeta CDR3 rearrangement, sequence reads were collapsed and filtered. For each sample, productive Simpson clonality was calculated as the square root of Simpson's diversity index across productive rearrangements. The clones in this table, taken by TCRdb from immuneACCESS, are in-frame only. Not every clone is retained; where verified, under half of the shortfall comes from an unresolved V gene, and the cause of the rest is unknown. The D gene and trimming were derived from the DNA, and the V and J assignments and clone size from that table. A total of 50,000 to 70,000 clones appear in this sample, around 80% of them only once. The ten largest clones take up 5.6% of the sample.

Reading the germline V gene (reference sequence) gives CDR1 WNHNN and CDR2 SYGVQD. The junction shows trimming of 4 bases on V and 4 bases on J, and the gene matches do not reach 6 bases of it. The cysteine opens and the phenylalanine closes a CDR3 of 16 amino acids. The DNA shown is the 48-base CDR3, in frame from base 1. Each collaborating institution followed its own protocols to collect whole blood in K2EDTA tubes. For TCRbeta analysis, collaborators shipped samples as frozen whole blood, isolated PBMCs, or DNA extracted from either of those sample types. Source material: peripheral blood. This clonotype originated in a woman aged 55-70 years with acute or convalescent COVID-19. The chain uses TRBV10-1 and TRBJ2-1; a stretch of 11 junction bases matches TRBD2. The CDR3 in this case is CASSGIGTSGYNEQFF. At the DNA level, the sequence is TGCGCCAGCAGTGGTATCGGGACTAGCGGATACAATGAGCAGTTCTTC.